A single sample is the source of the 5 T cell receptor beta chains below, sequenced in a study of T cells after posttransplantation cyclophosphamide. Here immunoSEQ multiplex PCR was the method, and the copy in TCRdb shows in-frame clones only, minus some. The data show some 7,400 clones, around 78% seen once. Material for sequencing was memory CD4+ T cells sorted from blood. Receptors originate from a woman aged 45-65 years in good health and a related stem cell transplant donor.

The V gene is TRBV30, the J gene TRBJ1-2, with D maybe TRBD1 (5 bases). The V and J ends lost 2 bases and 9 bases respectively, with 10 bases between them. Germline V gives CDR1 GTSNPN, CDR2 SVGIG (reference sequence). The CDR3 extends over 11 amino acids. CDR3 in amino acids: CAWSQGGSYTF. CDR3 DNA sequence: TGTGCCTGGAGTCAGGGTGGGAGCTACACCTTC. Filled out from reference TRBV30 and TRBJ1-2, the complete variable domain reads SQTIHQWPATLVQPVGSPLSLECTVEGTSNPNLYWYRQAAGRGLQLLFYSVGIGQISSEVPQNLSASRPQDRQFILSSKKLLLSDSGFYLCAWSQGGSYTFGSGTRLTVV.

This clone turned up a few times. The J gene is TRBJ2-2, the V gene TRBV2, with unresolved D. The CDR3 has 14 amino acids. V dropped 5 bases and J dropped 0 bases, with 7 bases sitting between them. Per germline, CDR1 SNHLY and CDR2 FYNNEI. The CDR3 is CASSLGSNTGELFF. DNA for the CDR3: TGTGCCAGCAGTCTAGGCTCGAACACCGGGGAGCTGTTTTTT.

The genes are TRBV18 and TRBJ2-4, with D uncertain. Trimming stripped 2 bases from V and 0 bases from J, with 11 bases between. From germline, CDR1 is KGHSH and CDR2 LQKENI. This CDR3 comprises 16 residues. The CDR3 region has the DNA TGTGCCAGCTCACCAACGGAGTCCCTAGCCAAAAACATTCAGTACTTC. It yields the protein CASSPTESLAKNIQYF.

In its sample, this clone was seen a few times. V is TRBV5-8 and J is TRBJ1-3, with D maybe TRBD1 (5 bases). Trimming removed 2 bases from V and 0 bases from J, with 9 bases in between. The CDR3 spans 15 residues. CDR1 and CDR2 (germline): SGHTS, YDEGEE. In nucleotides, the CDR3 is TGTGCCAGCAGCTTCCCAGGGTACTCTGGAAACACCATATATTTT. As protein: CASSFPGYSGNTIYF.

V gene TRBV10-3 combines with J gene TRBJ2-7; TRBD2 is a possible D gene (6 bases). Germline lookup yields CDR1 ENHRY and CDR2 SYGVKD. This CDR3 is built from 15 residues. Trimming pared 4 bases from V and 1 base from J, leaving 14 bases between. The CDR3 loop reads CAISASLATSYEQYF. In DNA form, the CDR3 reads TGTGCCATCAGTGCGTCCCTAGCGACTTCCTACGAGCAGTACTTC.